One sample yielded the 4 T cell receptor beta chains listed below, sequenced in a study of beta chain features in type 1 diabetes. Study results and caveats: Shorter TCRB CDR3s, moderately but significantly so, marked every one of the four CD4+ subsets in Type 1 diabetes patients.

Reverse transcription of all isolated RNA meant that expressed TCRB transcripts were sequenced. TCRdb's table, derived via immunoSEQ multiplex PCR, lists solely in-frame clones and lacks some. The data hold under 300,000 clones, with 16% observed a single time. Antigens for these TCRs are unknown. Sequencing was carried out using naive CD4+ T cells from blood. The receptors stem from a man aged 25-45 years with type 1 diabetes.

Note on this clone: The same CDR3 arises from other DNA sequences in this sample as well. The V call is TRBV10-3, the J call TRBJ2-5; 7 nucleotides agree with TRBD1. Germline CDR1 reads ENHRY; CDR2 reads SYGVKD. The junction had 3 bases not matched to a gene; V was cut back by 9 bases and J by 2 bases. CDR3 size: 12 residues. The CDR3, as DNA: TGTGCCATATCGGGACAGCAAGAGACCCAGTACTTC. This encodes CAISGQQETQYF.

The chain employs TRBV23-1 and TRBJ2-3; 8 bases line up with TRBD1. TRBV23-1 is an open reading frame whose function is uncertain. The junction had 10 bases not matched to a gene; V was cut back by 11 bases and J by 0 bases. This CDR3 is built from 15 residues. DNA of the CDR3: TGCGCCGGTACACATCAGGGGGCCAGCACAGATACGCAGTATTTT. It translates to CAGTHQGASTDTQYF.

This clone has more than one count but fewer than ten. V usage is TRBV30 and J usage is TRBJ2-7, with D maybe TRBD1 (5 bases). V was cut by 5 bases and J by 6 bases, with 17 bases left in between. The CDR3 runs 13 residues. In germline, CDR1 is GTSNPN, CDR2 SVGIG (reference sequence). The CDR3 loop reads CAWVQGPNVEQYF. As DNA, the CDR3 is TGTGCCTGGGTGCAGGGCCCCAATGTCGAGCAGTACTTC.

V gene TRBV9 combines with J gene TRBJ2-7, with 8 bases that match TRBD1. Germline CDR1 reads SGDLS; CDR2 reads YYNGEE. The CDR3 covers 14 residues. V was pared by 3 bases and J by 6 bases, with 8 bases of the junction left unmatched. The CDR3, as DNA: TGTGCCAGCAGCGCAACAGGGGGTAACAGCGAGCAGTACTTC. This encodes CASSATGGNSEQYF.